The next 10 T cell receptor beta chains were all read from a single sample in a study of T cells in localized non-small cell lung cancer. Clones were read by immunoSEQ multiplex PCR, and TCRdb kept only the in-frame ones, dropping some. The sample shows approximately 60,000 clones, about 90% of them seen only once. Sample: peripheral blood, taken before any cancer treatment. These receptors originate from a woman aged 35 to 75 with stage I lung adenocarcinoma.

The rearrangement links TRBV19 to TRBJ2-6; D is tentatively TRBD1 or TRBD2 (5 bases each). V was trimmed by 3 bases and J by 2 bases, leaving 17 bases between them. The CDR3 length is 18 residues. Germline V gives CDR1 LNHDA, CDR2 SQIVND (reference sequence). For the CDR3, the DNA is TGTGCCAGTAGTATCCTGCAGGGACGGTGGACTGGGGCCAACGTCCTGACTTTC. Translating gives CASSILQGRWTGANVLTF. The complete variable domain, with remaining parts taken from reference TRBV19 and TRBJ2-6, reads DGGITQSPKYLFRKEGQNVTLSCEQNLNHDAMYWYRQDPGQGLRLIYYSQIVNDFQKGDIAEGYSVSREKKESFPLTVTSAQKNPTAFYLCASSILQGRWTGANVLTFGAGSRLTVL.

The chain combines TRBV7-2 with TRBJ2-2; maybe TRBD1 (5 bases). This CDR3 comprises 16 residues. Germline V gene sequence: CDR1 SGHTA, CDR2 FQGNSA. The germline V and J ends were trimmed by 7 bases and 3 bases, with 18 bases remaining between them. CDR3 sequence: CASTPGWGIDTGELFF. CDR3 DNA sequence: TGTGCCAGCACCCCAGGGTGGGGCATCGACACCGGGGAGCTGTTTTTT. The full variable domain, its missing parts supplied by reference TRBV7-2 and TRBJ2-2, is GAGVSQSPSNKVTEKGKDVELRCDPISGHTALYWYRQSLGQGLEFLIYFQGNSAPDKSGLPSDRFSAERTGGSVSTLTIQRTQQEDSAVYLCASTPGWGIDTGELFFGEGSRLTVL.

The gene calls are TRBV19 and TRBJ1-1, with a weak D call TRBD1 (6 bases). The V gene lost 7 bases and the J gene lost 1 base, with 19 bases spanning the gap. The CDR3 consists of 16 residues. Germline CDR1 LNHDA, CDR2 SQIVND (reference sequence). CDR3 DNA: TGTGCCAGTAACCCGAGCCTAGGACAGAGGAACACTGAAGCTTTCTTT. Encoded protein: CASNPSLGQRNTEAFF. Together with reference TRBV19 and TRBJ1-1, the CDR3 gives the full variable domain: DGGITQSPKYLFRKEGQNVTLSCEQNLNHDAMYWYRQDPGQGLRLIYYSQIVNDFQKGDIAEGYSVSREKKESFPLTVTSAQKNPTAFYLCASNPSLGQRNTEAFFGQGTRLTVV.

The chain couples TRBV12-5 to TRBJ2-5; 7 bases line up with TRBD1. V shed 6 bases, J shed 2 bases, and the junction held 9 bases outside the gene matches. The CDR3 loop spans 15 amino acids. Germline CDR1 LGHNT, CDR2 FRNRAP. CDR3 in DNA: TGTGCTAGTGGCCCGGGACAGAGAATTCAAGAGACCCAGTACTTC. Translated, it gives CASGPGQRIQETQYF.

V and J are TRBV7-3 and TRBJ2-7; the match to TRBD1 covers 9 bases. Germline V gives CDR1 SGHTA, CDR2 FQGTGA. The CDR3 has 17 amino acids. With V trimmed by 0 bases and J by 3 bases, 9 bases remained unmatched. The CDR3 DNA reads as TGTGCCAGCAGCTTAACAGGGGTTGGGACAGGGATCTACGAGCAGTACTTC. Its protein product is CASSLTGVGTGIYEQYF.

The chain joins TRBV7-2 to TRBJ2-7; 9 bases agree with TRBD2. The CDR3 totals 14 residues. Germline-derived CDR1 and CDR2 are SGHTA and FQGNSA. V was clipped by 7 bases and J by 3 bases; unmatched bases: 7. CDR3 in DNA: TGTGCCAGCAACCCCGGGACTAGCAGCTACGAGCAGTACTTC. This encodes CASNPGTSSYEQYF.

This chain uses TRBV10-3 with TRBJ2-1; 16 nucleotides line up with TRBD2. This CDR3 has 19 residues. Germline lookup yields CDR1 ENHRY and CDR2 SYGVKD. V lost 6 bases to trimming and J lost 5 bases; unmatched junction nucleotides: 13. As DNA, the CDR3 is TGTGCCATCAGCTTTTTTTCCGGGACTAGCGGGAGGGCGGACAATGAGCAGTTCTTC. Translated, it gives CAISFFSGTSGRADNEQFF.

The V gene is TRBV11-2, the J gene TRBJ2-3; 7 bases agree with TRBD2. The CDR3 covers 15 residues. With V trimmed by 5 bases and J by 4 bases, 9 bases remained unmatched. Per the germline V gene, CDR1 is SGHAT and CDR2 is FQNNGV. CDR3 loop: CASSLHSGRADTQYF. CDR3 nucleotide sequence: TGTGCCAGCAGCCTCCATTCAGGGAGGGCAGATACGCAGTATTTT.

V is TRBV27 and J is TRBJ2-1; possibly TRBD1 or TRBD2 for D (6 bases each). The CDR3 contains 15 residues. V was clipped by 6 bases and J by 6 bases, with 18 bases between them. Germline V gives CDR1 MNHEY, CDR2 SMNVEV (reference sequence). CDR3 region: CASSQGGKSGNEQFF. The CDR3 DNA reads TGTGCCAGCAGCCAAGGGGGGAAGTCGGGCAATGAGCAGTTCTTC.

V and J are TRBV19 and TRBJ2-5; D is unclear. This CDR3 region has 13 residues. Deletions cut 7 bases from V and 4 bases from J, with 13 bases between. The germline CDR1 and CDR2 sequences are LNHDA and SQIVND (reference sequence). The CDR3 spells CASNETPGETQYF. DNA for the CDR3: TGTGCCAGTAACGAGACTCCGGGAGAGACCCAGTACTTC.